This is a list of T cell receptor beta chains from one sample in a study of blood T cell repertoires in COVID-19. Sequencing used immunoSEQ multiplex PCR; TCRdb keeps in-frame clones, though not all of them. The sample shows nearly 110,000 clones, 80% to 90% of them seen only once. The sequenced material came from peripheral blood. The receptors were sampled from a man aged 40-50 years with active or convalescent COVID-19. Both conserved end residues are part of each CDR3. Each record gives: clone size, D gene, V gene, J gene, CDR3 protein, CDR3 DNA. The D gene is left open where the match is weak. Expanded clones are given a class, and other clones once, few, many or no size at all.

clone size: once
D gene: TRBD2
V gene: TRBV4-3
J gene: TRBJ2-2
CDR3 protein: CASSVLAGVPTGELFF
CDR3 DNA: TGCGCCAGCAGCGTCCTAGCGGGAGTCCCCACCGGGGAGCTGTTTTTT

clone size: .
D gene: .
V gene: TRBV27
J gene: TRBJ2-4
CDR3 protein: CASSPDRSAAKNIQYF
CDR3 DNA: TGTGCCAGCAGTCCCGACAGGTCGGCAGCCAAAAACATTCAGTACTTC

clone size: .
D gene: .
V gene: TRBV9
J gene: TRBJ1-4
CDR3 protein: CASSPQGIDEKLFF
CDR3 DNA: TGTGCCAGCAGCCCCCAGGGCATCGATGAAAAACTGTTTTTT

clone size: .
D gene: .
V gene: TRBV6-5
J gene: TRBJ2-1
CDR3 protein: CASRVYYSYNEQFF
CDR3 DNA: TGTGCCAGTCGGGTTTACTACTCCTACAATGAGCAGTTCTTC

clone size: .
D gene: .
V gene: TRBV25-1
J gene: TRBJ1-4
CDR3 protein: CASSEGAGAVSMREKLFF
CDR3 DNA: TGTGCCAGCAGTGAAGGAGCAGGGGCGGTTTCGATGCGTGAAAAACTGTTTTTT

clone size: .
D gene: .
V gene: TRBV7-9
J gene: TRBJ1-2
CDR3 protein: CASSLAWGEDYGYTF
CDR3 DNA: TGTGCCAGCAGCTTAGCGTGGGGAGAAGACTATGGCTACACCTTC

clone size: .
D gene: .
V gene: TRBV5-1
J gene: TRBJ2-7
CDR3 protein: CASSWGLGRGGEQYF
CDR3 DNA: TGCGCCAGCAGCTGGGGACTCGGGCGGGGAGGCGAGCAGTACTTC

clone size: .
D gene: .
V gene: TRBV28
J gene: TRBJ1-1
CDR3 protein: CASSEGGSPEAFF
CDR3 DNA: TGTGCCAGCAGTGAGGGAGGTTCGCCTGAAGCTTTCTTT

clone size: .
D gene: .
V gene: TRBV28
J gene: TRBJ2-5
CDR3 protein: CASARNRDAETQYF
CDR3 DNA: TGTGCCAGCGCGAGAAACAGGGATGCAGAGACCCAGTACTTC

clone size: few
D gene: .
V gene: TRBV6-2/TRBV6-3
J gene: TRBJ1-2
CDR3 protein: CASSDLTGGYTF
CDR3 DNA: TGTGCCAGCAGCGACTTGACGGGGGGCTACACCTTC

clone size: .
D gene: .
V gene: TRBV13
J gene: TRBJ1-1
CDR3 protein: CASSPLGVRAEAFF
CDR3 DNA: TGTGCCAGCAGCCCTCTCGGGGTGCGGGCTGAAGCTTTCTTT

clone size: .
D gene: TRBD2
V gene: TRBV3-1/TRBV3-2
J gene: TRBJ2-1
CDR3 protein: CASSQGLAGVAEQFF
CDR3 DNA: TGTGCCAGCAGCCAAGGGCTAGCGGGAGTTGCCGAGCAGTTCTTC

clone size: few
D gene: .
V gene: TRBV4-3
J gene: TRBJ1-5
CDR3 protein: CASSQGHVNQPQHF
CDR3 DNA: TGCGCCAGCAGCCAAGGGCACGTAAATCAGCCCCAGCATTTT

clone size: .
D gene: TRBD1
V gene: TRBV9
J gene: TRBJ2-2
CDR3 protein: CAEGEDRDPLNTGELFF
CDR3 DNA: TGTGCCGAGGGCGAGGACAGGGACCCCTTGAACACCGGGGAGCTGTTTTTT

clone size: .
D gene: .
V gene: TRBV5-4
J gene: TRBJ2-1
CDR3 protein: CASSPRSDEQFF
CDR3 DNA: TGTGCCAGCAGCCCGAGAAGCGATGAGCAGTTCTTC

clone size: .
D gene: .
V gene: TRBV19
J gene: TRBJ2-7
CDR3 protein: CASSIGAAYEQYF
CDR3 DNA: TGTGCCAGTAGTATAGGAGCCGCCTACGAGCAGTACTTC

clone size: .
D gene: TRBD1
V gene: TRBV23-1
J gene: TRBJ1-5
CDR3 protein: CARIPGQGNQPQHF
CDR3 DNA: TGCGCCAGAATCCCGGGACAGGGCAATCAGCCCCAGCATTTT

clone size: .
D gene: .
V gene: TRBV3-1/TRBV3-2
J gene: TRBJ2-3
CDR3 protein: CASSWDSGGADTQYF
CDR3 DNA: TGTGCCAGCAGCTGGGACTCGGGTGGGGCAGATACGCAGTATTTT

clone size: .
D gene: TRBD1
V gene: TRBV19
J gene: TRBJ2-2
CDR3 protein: CASRTGGADTGELFF
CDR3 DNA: TGTGCCAGTAGGACAGGGGGCGCCGACACCGGGGAGCTGTTTTTT

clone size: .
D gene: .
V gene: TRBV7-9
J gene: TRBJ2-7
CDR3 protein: CASSWRGTYEQYF
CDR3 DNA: TGTGCCAGCAGCTGGAGGGGTACCTACGAGCAGTACTTC

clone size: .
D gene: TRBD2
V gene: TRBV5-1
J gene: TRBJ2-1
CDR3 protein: CASSLGTNINEQFF
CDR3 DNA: TGCGCCAGCAGCTTAGGGACTAATATCAATGAGCAGTTCTTC

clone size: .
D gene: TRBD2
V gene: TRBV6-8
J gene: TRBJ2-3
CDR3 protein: CASSRAGESTDTQYF
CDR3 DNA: TGTGCCAGCAGCCGAGCGGGAGAGAGCACAGATACGCAGTATTTT

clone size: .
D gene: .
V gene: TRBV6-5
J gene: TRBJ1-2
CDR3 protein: CASSYGIQTSYGYTF
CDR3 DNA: TGTGCCAGCAGTTACGGAATCCAAACTAGCTATGGCTACACCTTC

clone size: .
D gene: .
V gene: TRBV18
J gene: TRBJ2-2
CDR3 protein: CASSPPNRENTGELFF
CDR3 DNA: TGTGCCAGCTCACCACCGAACCGGGAGAACACCGGGGAGCTGTTTTTT

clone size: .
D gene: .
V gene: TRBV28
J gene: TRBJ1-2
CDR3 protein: CASSQGSVYGYTF
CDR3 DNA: TGTGCCAGCTCGCAGGGCAGCGTCTATGGCTACACCTTC

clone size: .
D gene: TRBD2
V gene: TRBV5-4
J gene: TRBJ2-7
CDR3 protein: CASSLAASGSYEQYF
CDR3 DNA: TGTGCCAGCAGCTTGGCGGCTAGCGGCTCCTACGAGCAGTACTTC

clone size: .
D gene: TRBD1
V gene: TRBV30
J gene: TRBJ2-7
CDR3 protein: CAGTDYTYEQYF
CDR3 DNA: TGTGCCGGGACAGACTATACCTACGAGCAGTACTTC

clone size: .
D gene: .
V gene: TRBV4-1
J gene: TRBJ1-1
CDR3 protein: CASSPENGVNTEAFF
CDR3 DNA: TGCGCCAGCAGCCCAGAAAACGGGGTGAACACTGAAGCTTTCTTT

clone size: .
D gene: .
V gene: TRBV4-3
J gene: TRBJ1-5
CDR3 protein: CASSQEAATNQPQHF
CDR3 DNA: TGCGCCAGCAGCCAAGAAGCGGCTACAAATCAGCCCCAGCATTTT

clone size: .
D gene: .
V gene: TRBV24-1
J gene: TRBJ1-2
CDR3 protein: CATSDFGGNYGYTF
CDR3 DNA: TGTGCCACCAGTGATTTCGGAGGGAACTATGGCTACACCTTC

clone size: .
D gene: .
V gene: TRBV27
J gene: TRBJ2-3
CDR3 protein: CASSWSAEASTDTQYF
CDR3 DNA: TGTGCCAGCAGCTGGTCGGCGGAGGCTTCCACAGATACGCAGTATTTT

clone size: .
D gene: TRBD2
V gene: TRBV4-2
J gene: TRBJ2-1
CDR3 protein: CASSLSGTSGRLGYNEQFF
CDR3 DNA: TGTGCCAGCAGCCTATCCGGGACTAGCGGTCGACTGGGGTACAATGAGCAGTTCTTC

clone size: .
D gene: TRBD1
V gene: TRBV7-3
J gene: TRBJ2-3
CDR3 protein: CASSRGQGTDTQYF
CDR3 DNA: TGTGCCAGCAGCCGAGGACAGGGCACAGATACGCAGTATTTT

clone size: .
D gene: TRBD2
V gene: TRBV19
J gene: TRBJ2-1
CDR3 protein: CASQSGRAGGGNEQFF
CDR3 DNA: TGTGCCAGCCAGTCAGGGAGGGCAGGTGGAGGCAATGAGCAGTTCTTC

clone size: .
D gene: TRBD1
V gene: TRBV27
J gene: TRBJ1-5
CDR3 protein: CASRSTKTGHQPQHF
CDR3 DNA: TGTGCCAGCAGATCTACCAAGACAGGGCATCAGCCCCAGCATTTT

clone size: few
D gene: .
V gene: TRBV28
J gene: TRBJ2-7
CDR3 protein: CASSEGFYEQYF
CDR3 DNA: TGTGCCAGCAGCGAGGGCTTCTACGAGCAGTACTTC

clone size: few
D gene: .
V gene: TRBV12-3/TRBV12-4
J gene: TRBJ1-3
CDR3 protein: CASSLNSGNTIYF
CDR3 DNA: TGTGCCAGCAGTTTAAACTCCGGAAACACCATATATTTT

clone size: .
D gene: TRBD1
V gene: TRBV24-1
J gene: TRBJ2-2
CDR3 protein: CATTPGQGHTGELFF
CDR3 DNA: TGTGCCACCACCCCGGGACAGGGCCACACCGGGGAGCTGTTTTTT

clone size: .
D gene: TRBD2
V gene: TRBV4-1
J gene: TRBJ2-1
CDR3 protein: CASSQGGLAAPSYNEQFF
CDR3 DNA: TGCGCCAGCAGCCAGGGGGGACTAGCGGCCCCCTCCTACAATGAGCAGTTCTTC

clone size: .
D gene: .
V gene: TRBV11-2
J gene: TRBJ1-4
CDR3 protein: CASRRVVAPGLFF
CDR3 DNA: TGTGCCAGCAGGAGAGTAGTTGCCCCCGGGCTGTTTTTT

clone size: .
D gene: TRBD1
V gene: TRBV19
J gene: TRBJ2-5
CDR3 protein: CASSIGTEETQYF
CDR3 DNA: TGTGCCAGTAGTATCGGGACAGAAGAGACCCAGTACTTC

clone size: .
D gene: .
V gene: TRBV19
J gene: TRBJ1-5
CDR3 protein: CASMREGSNQPQHF
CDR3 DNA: TGTGCCAGTATGAGGGAAGGAAGCAATCAGCCCCAGCATTTT

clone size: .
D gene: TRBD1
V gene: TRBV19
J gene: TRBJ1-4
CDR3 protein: CASSSLQGQGRKLFF
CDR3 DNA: TGTGCCAGTAGCTCTCTGCAGGGACAGGGGCGGAAACTGTTTTTT

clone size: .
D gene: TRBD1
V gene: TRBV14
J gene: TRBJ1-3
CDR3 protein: CASSPWTGGGTIYF
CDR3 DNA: TGTGCCAGCAGCCCCTGGACAGGGGGGGGCACCATATATTTT

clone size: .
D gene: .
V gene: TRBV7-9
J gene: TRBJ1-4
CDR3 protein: CASSLVGGINEKLFF
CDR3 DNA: TGTGCCAGCAGCTTAGTCGGGGGGATTAATGAAAAACTGTTTTTT

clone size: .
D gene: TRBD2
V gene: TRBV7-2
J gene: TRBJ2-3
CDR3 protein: CASSLGASSGRSTDTQYF
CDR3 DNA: TGTGCCAGCAGCTTAGGAGCCTCTAGCGGGAGGAGCACAGATACGCAGTATTTT

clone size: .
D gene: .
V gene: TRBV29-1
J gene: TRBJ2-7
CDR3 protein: CSVQWPGKGYEQYF
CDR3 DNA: TGCAGCGTCCAATGGCCCGGGAAAGGCTACGAGCAGTACTTC